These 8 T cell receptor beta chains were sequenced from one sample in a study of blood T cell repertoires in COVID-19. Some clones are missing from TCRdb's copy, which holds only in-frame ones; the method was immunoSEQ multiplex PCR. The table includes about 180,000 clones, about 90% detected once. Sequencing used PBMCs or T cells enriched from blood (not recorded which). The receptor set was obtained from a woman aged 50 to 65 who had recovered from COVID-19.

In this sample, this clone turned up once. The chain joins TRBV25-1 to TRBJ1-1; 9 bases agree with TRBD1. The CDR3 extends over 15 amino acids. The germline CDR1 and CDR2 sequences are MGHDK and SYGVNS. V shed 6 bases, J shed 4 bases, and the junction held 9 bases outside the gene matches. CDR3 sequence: CASREQGARGTEAFF. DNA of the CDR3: TGTGCCAGCAGAGAACAGGGGGCGCGGGGCACTGAAGCTTTCTTT.

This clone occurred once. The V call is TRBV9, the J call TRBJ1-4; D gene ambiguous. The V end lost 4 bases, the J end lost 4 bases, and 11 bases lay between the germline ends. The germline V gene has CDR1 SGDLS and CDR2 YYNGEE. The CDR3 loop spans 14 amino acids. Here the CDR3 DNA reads TGTGCCAGCAGCCCAACGCCAGTTAATGAAAAACTGTTTTTT. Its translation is CASSPTPVNEKLFF.

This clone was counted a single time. CDR3 residues: CAWRASGSRYEQYF. The CDR3 coding sequence is TGTGCCTGGAGAGCTAGCGGGAGTCGGTACGAGCAGTACTTC. V gene TRBV30 combines with J gene TRBJ2-7; TRBD2 agrees at 10 bases. The CDR3 runs 14 residues. Trimming cost V 3 bases and J 4 bases; bases outside gene matches: 6. The germline V gene encodes CDR1 GTSNPN and CDR2 SVGIG (reference sequence).

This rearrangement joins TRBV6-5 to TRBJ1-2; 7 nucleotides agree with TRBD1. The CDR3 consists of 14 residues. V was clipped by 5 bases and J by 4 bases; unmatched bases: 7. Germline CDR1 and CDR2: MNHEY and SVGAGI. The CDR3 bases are TGTGCCAGCAGTCCTTCACAGGGGACCTATGGCTACACCTTC. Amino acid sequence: CASSPSQGTYGYTF.

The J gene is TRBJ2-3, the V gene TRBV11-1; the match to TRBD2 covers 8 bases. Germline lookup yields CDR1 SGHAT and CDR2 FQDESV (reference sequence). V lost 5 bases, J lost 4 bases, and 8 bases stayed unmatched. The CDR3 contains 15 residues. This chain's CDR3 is CASSVSGMIADTQYF. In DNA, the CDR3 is TGTGCCAGCAGCGTTAGCGGGATGATCGCAGATACGCAGTATTTT.

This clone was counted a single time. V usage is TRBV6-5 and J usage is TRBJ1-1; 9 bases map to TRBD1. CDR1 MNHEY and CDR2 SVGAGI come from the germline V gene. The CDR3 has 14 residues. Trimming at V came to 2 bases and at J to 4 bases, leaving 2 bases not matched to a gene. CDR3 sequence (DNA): TGTGCCAGCAGTTACACGGGACAGGGCACTGAAGCTTTCTTT. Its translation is CASSYTGQGTEAFF.

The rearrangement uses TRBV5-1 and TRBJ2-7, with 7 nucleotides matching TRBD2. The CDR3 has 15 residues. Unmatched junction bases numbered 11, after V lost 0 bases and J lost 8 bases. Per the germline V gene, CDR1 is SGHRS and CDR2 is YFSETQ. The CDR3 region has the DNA TGCGCCAGCAGCTTGGGGGGGACTACCCAGTACCAGCAGTACTTC. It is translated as CASSLGGTTQYQQYF.

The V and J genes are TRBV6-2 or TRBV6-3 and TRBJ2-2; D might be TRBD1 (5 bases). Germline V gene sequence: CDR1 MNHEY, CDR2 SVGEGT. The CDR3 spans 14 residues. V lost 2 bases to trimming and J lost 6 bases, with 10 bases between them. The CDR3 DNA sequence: TGTGCCAGCAGTTACGCCAGGGTGGCCGGGGAGCTGTTTTTT. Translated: CASSYARVAGELFF.